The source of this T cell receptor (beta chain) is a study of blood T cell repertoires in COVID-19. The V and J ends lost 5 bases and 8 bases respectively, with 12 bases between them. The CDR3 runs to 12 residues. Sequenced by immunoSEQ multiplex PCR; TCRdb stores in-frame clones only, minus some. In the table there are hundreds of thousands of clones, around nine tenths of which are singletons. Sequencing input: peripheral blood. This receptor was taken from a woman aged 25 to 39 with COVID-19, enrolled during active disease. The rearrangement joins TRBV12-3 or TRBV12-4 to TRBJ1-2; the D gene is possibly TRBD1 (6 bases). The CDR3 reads CASSPTGYGYTF. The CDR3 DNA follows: TGTGCCAGCAGTCCAACAGGGTACGGCTACACCTTC.